Sequencing of this T cell receptor (beta chain) was carried out in a study of cytomegalovirus exposure and HLA in healthy donors. Turning to the study itself: Among the roughly 400 genotyped donors, 65% to 85% were placed in the Caucasian-associated ancestry cluster. General study findings and limits: Some segments of the V type, notably TRBV6-2 and TRBV6-3, were excluded as indistinguishable. With high specificity and sensitivity, the classifier reportedly diagnosed cytomegalovirus status. Earlier analysis yielded a pattern in which most TCR beta V segments were productive about 90% or about 30% of the time.

Primers included in the PCR were 60 Vbeta and 13 Jbeta primers. Produced via immunoSEQ multiplex PCR; TCRdb's table is partial and in-frame only. The data show 150,000 to 200,000 clones, over 75% seen once. With respect to this clone: Its antigen is as yet unknown.

Germline V CDR1 and CDR2: MDHEN, SYDVKM. The V and J ends lost 6 bases and 8 bases, in that order; junction bases with no gene match: 14. This CDR3 comprises 16 residues. The chain is built from TRBV28 and TRBJ2-4; 9 positions agree with TRBD2. This clonotype originated in a woman aged 45-60 years in good health and CMV-seronegative. Material for sequencing was PBMCs. The CDR3 protein is CASSPRQGLAFHIQYF. CDR3 sequence (DNA): TGTGCCAGCAGCCCTAGACAGGGACTAGCCTTCCACATTCAGTACTTC. Together with reference TRBV28 and TRBJ2-4, the CDR3 gives the full variable domain: DVKVTQSSRYLVKRTGEKVFLECVQDMDHENMFWYRQDPGLGLRLIYFSYDVKMKEKGDIPEGYSVSREKKERFSLILESASTNQTSMYLCASSPRQGLAFHIQYFGAGTRLSVL.